This record looks at one TCR beta chain sequence and its context. Authors' methods: Reference gene primer amplification in the assay estimated nucleated cell counts. Libraries were prepared by immunoSEQ multiplex PCR; TCRdb keeps only in-frame clonotypes and omits some of them. The V and J calls and the clone size are those of that table, but D and trimming were determined from the DNA. The sample lists roughly 70,000 clones; approximately 86% were seen once. This entry belongs to a study of blood T cell repertoires in COVID-19. Study information: Sites in the United States, Italy and Spain provided acute and convalescent COVID-19 samples. Sample material is recorded as cDNA or gDNA derived from T cells, B-cell-depleted T cells, or PBMCs.

The CDR3 consists of 18 residues. V lost 2 bases and J lost 2; bases outside the gene matches: 12. CDR1 and CDR2 (germline): MNHEY, SVGEGT. The source material was peripheral blood. This TCR was sampled from a man in his sixties or seventies with active COVID-19. V and J are TRBV6-2 or TRBV6-3 and TRBJ1-5; 7 bases are a match to TRBD1. CDR3 nucleotide sequence: TGTGCCAGCAGTTACGTCCCAGGGGGGACTAGCGGCAATCAGCCCCAGCATTTT. Protein: CASSYVPGGTSGNQPQHF.